The 19 T cell receptor beta chains in this list originate from one sample, sequenced in a study of early stage breast cancer tumors (dated by TCRdb to the late 2010s). The library was produced with the immunoSEQ multiplex PCR assay. The source is immuneACCESS, and TCRdb retained only in-frame sequences with V and J called. Part of the clones is not carried over; for the studies checked, unresolved V genes explain less than half of this, and the remainder is unexplained. Here the sample has about 69,000 clones; less than 90% occur a single time. The ten top clones hold about 4.8% of the sample. Material for sequencing was blood. These receptors were obtained from a person aged 35-50 years with breast cancer.

This chain connects TRBV5-8 to TRBJ2-6, with D perhaps TRBD1 (6 bases). The CDR3 totals 18 residues. The V end lost 4 bases, the J end lost 0 bases, and 17 bases lay between the germline ends. Germline V lookup: CDR1 SGHTS, CDR2 YDEGEE. Here the CDR3 reads CASSVPPGHRSGANVLTF. CDR3 nucleotide sequence: TGTGCCAGCAGCGTTCCTCCGGGACACCGCTCTGGGGCCAACGTCCTGACTTTC.

The rearrangement uses TRBV27 and TRBJ1-1; a weak D match, TRBD1 (5 bases). Germline CDR1 and CDR2: MNHEY and SMNVEV (reference sequence). This CDR3 region has 13 residues. The V end was cut by 8 bases, the J end by 9 bases, with 19 bases between. The chain's CDR3 is CASRSAGQGKAFF. In DNA, the CDR3 is TGTGCCAGCCGTTCGGCGGGGCAAGGGAAAGCTTTCTTT.

V is TRBV28 and J is TRBJ2-7; 8 bases match TRBD1. In germline, CDR1 is MDHEN, CDR2 SYDVKM. This CDR3 region has 15 residues. The V segment lost 8 bases and the J segment 2 bases; nucleotides outside the gene matches: 11. CDR3 residues: CASSPRGLIPYEQYF. The CDR3 region has the DNA TGTGCCAGCTCCCCCAGGGGGCTGATACCCTACGAGCAGTACTTC. Together with reference TRBV28 and TRBJ2-7, the CDR3 gives the full variable domain: DVKVTQSSRYLVKRTGEKVFLECVQDMDHENMFWYRQDPGLGLRLIYFSYDVKMKEKGDIPEGYSVSREKKERFSLILESASTNQTSMYLCASSPRGLIPYEQYFGPGTRLTVT.

The V gene is TRBV30, the J gene TRBJ1-3; D uncertain. In germline, CDR1 is GTSNPN, CDR2 SVGIG (reference sequence). This CDR3 is 13 amino acids long. The germline V and J ends were trimmed by 0 bases and 4 bases, with 7 bases remaining between them. CDR3 in DNA: TGTGCCTGGAGTGTACGACAAGGAAACACCATATATTTT. It encodes CAWSVRQGNTIYF.

The chain joins TRBV9 to TRBJ1-1; tentative D call: TRBD1 (6 bases). Germline CDR1 and CDR2: SGDLS and YYNGEE. The ends were cut back, 4 bases at V and 2 bases at J, with 12 bases in the middle. This CDR3 has 14 amino acids. The CDR3 protein is CASSPRRGNTEAFF. The CDR3 DNA is TGTGCCAGCAGCCCTCGCAGGGGAAACACTGAAGCTTTCTTT.

The CDR3 coding sequence is TGTGCCAGCAGTTTCAATTCTCGCAGGAGGTTTGAAGCTTTCTTT. This codes for CASSFNSRRRFEAFF. The chain employs TRBV27 and TRBJ1-1; no clear D. CDR3 size: 15 residues. CDR1 MNHEY and CDR2 SMNVEV come from the germline V gene (reference sequence). Trimming removed 3 bases at V and 7 bases at J, with 18 bases between.

J is TRBJ2-7 and V is TRBV10-1, with D possibly TRBD1 on 6 matching bases. Looked up from germline, CDR1 is WNHNN and CDR2 is SYGVQD (reference sequence). The V end lost 4 bases, the J end lost 3 bases, and 10 bases lay between the germline ends. CDR3 length: 13 residues. CDR3 sequence: CASSAGTNYEQYF. CDR3 nucleotides: TGCGCCAGCAGTGCCGGGACAAACTACGAGCAGTACTTC.

The V gene is TRBV13, the J gene TRBJ2-4; D not certain. The V gene's germline CDR1 is PRHDT and CDR2 FYEKMQ (reference sequence). CDR3 length: 14 residues. The V and J ends lost 5 bases and 8 bases respectively, with 16 bases between them. The chain's CDR3 is CASSLPEQKHIQYF. As DNA, the CDR3 is TGTGCCAGCAGCCTCCCGGAACAAAAACACATTCAGTACTTC.

The chain recombines TRBV30 with TRBJ1-1; D gene ambiguous. The CDR3 has 16 amino acids. Trimming took 0 bases from V and 5 from J, leaving 19 bases between them. Germline V lookup: CDR1 GTSNPN, CDR2 SVGIG (reference sequence). CDR3: CAWSVRRISSGTEAFF. CDR3 in DNA: TGTGCCTGGAGTGTACGGAGGATTTCCTCCGGGACTGAAGCTTTCTTT.

This chain links TRBV30 with TRBJ2-6; D is unclear. Germline CDR1 GTSNPN, CDR2 SVGIG (reference sequence). Trimming pared 4 bases from V and 0 bases from J, leaving 10 bases between. This CDR3 comprises 15 residues. Here the CDR3 DNA reads TGTGCCTGGAAGGATCGGTACTCTGGGGCCAACGTCCTGACTTTC. As protein: CAWKDRYSGANVLTF.

This clone has more than one count but fewer than ten. The genes are TRBV7-9 and TRBJ2-7; no clear D. CDR1 and CDR2 from the germline V gene are SEHNR and FQNEAQ (reference sequence). The CDR3 has 10 amino acids. Trimming took 4 bases from V and 13 from J, leaving 11 bases between them. The CDR3 loop is CASSSGRIYF. The CDR3 DNA follows: TGTGCCAGCAGCTCAGGACGGATTTACTTC.

The CDR3 protein is CASSRSQGNTEAFF. The CDR3 bases are TGTGCCAGCAGCAGGTCCCAGGGGAACACTGAAGCTTTCTTT. The chain carries TRBV11-3 and TRBJ1-1, with D possibly being TRBD1 (5 bases). The CDR3 is made up of 14 amino acids. The V end lost 5 bases, the J end lost 1 base, and 11 bases lay between the germline ends. The germline V gene encodes CDR1 SGHNT and CDR2 YENEEA.

This sequence joins TRBV19 and TRBJ2-2, with D hard to call. Trimming pared 5 bases from V and 8 bases from J, leaving 9 bases between. Germline CDR1 reads LNHDA; CDR2 reads SQIVND (reference sequence). This CDR3 comprises 12 residues. CDR3 residues: CASSPGPGELFF. The CDR3, as DNA: TGTGCCAGTAGTCCGGGTCCGGGGGAGCTGTTTTTT. The variable domain in full, completed from reference TRBV19 and TRBJ2-2, reads DGGITQSPKYLFRKEGQNVTLSCEQNLNHDAMYWYRQDPGQGLRLIYYSQIVNDFQKGDIAEGYSVSREKKESFPLTVTSAQKNPTAFYLCASSPGPGELFFGEGSRLTVL.

This clone appeared a few times. The chain has TRBV5-1 and TRBJ2-2; D might be TRBD2 (6 bases). With 3 bases removed from V and 2 bases from J, the gap between germline ends came to 11 bases. Germline CDR1 and CDR2: SGHRS and YFSETQ. The CDR3 runs 15 residues. The CDR3 is CASSWASENTGELFF. DNA of the CDR3: TGCGCCAGCAGCTGGGCTAGCGAAAACACCGGGGAGCTGTTTTTT.

This chain links TRBV19 with TRBJ2-7; the D gene is possibly TRBD1 (6 bases). The germline V gene has CDR1 LNHDA and CDR2 SQIVND (reference sequence). The V end lost 5 bases, the J end lost 0 bases, and 8 bases lay between the germline ends. The CDR3 length is 13 residues. CDR3 DNA sequence: TGTGCCAGTAGTCAGGGACACTCCTACGAGCAGTACTTC. Translated: CASSQGHSYEQYF.

The V and J genes are TRBV6-5 and TRBJ2-4; TRBD2 is a possible D gene (5 bases). The CDR3 consists of 14 residues. Germline V gives CDR1 MNHEY, CDR2 SVGAGI. V lost 0 bases and J 2 bases, leaving 5 bases between the germline ends. The CDR3 nucleotides read TGTGCCAGCAGTTACTCCGGGACCAAAAACATTCAGTACTTC. This encodes CASSYSGTKNIQYF.

The chain links TRBV2 to TRBJ1-1; D remains ambiguous. The CDR3 is made up of 14 amino acids. CDR1 and CDR2 from the germline V gene are SNHLY and FYNNEI. Trimming took off 0 bases at V and 4 bases at J, with 9 bases between the two ends. In nucleotides, the CDR3 is TGTGCCAGCAGTGAAGCGCTTCCGGGCACTGAAGCTTTCTTT. Translated, it gives CASSEALPGTEAFF. Drawing the rest from reference TRBV2 and TRBJ1-1, the complete variable domain is EPEVTQTPSHQVTQMGQEVILRCVPISNHLYFYWYRQILGQKVEFLVSFYNNEISEKSEIFDDQFSVERPDGSNFTLKIRSTKLEDSAMYFCASSEALPGTEAFFGQGTRLTVV.

Only a few counts were recorded for this clone. The genes are TRBV9 and TRBJ2-3; TRBD2 aligns across 10 bases. CDR1 is SGDLS and CDR2 is YYNGEE in the germline V gene. This CDR3 is built from 15 residues. Trimming removed 3 bases from V and 6 bases from J; junction bases left unmatched: 7. This CDR3 is CASSAVAGGGDTQYF. The CDR3 DNA reads as TGTGCCAGCAGCGCCGTAGCGGGAGGCGGGGATACGCAGTATTTT.

The rearrangement uses TRBV30 and TRBJ2-7; the D call may be TRBD1 or TRBD2 (5 bases each). The V and J ends lost 3 bases and 6 bases respectively, with 12 bases between them. The CDR3 runs 12 residues. Germline CDR1 and CDR2: GTSNPN and SVGIG (reference sequence). CDR3 DNA sequence: TGTGCCTGGAGCGGGGCCGGTAGCGAGCAGTACTTC. Translating it yields CAWSGAGSEQYF.